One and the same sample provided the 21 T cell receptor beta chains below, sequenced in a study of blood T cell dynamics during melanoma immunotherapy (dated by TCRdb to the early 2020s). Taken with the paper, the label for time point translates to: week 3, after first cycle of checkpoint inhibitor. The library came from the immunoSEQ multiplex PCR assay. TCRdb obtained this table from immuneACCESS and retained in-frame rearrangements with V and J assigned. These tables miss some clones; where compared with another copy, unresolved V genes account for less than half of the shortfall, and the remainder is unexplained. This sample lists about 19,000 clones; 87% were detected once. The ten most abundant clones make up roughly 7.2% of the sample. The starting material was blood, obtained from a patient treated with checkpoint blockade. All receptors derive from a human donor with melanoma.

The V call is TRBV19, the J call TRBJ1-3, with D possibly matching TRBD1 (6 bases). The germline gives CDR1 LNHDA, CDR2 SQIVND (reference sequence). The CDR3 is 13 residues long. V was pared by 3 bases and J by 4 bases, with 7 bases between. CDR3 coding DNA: TGTGCCAGTAGTATGGACAGCGGAAACACCATATATTTT. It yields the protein CASSMDSGNTIYF. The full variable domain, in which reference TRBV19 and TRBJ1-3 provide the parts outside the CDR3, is DGGITQSPKYLFRKEGQNVTLSCEQNLNHDAMYWYRQDPGQGLRLIYYSQIVNDFQKGDIAEGYSVSREKKESFPLTVTSAQKNPTAFYLCASSMDSGNTIYFGEGSWLTVV.

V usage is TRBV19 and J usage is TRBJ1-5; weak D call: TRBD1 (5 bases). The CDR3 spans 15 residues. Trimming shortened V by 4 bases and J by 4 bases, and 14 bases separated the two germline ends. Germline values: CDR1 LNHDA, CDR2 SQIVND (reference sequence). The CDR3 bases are TGTGCCAGTAGTACCCAAGGGACCGAGAATCAGCCCCAGCATTTT. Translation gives CASSTQGTENQPQHF.

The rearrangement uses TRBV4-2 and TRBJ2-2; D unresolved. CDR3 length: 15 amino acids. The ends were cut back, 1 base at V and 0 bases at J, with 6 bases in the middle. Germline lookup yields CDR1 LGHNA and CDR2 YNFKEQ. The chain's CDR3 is CASSQGGANTGELFF. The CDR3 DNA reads TGTGCCAGCAGCCAAGGCGGAGCGAACACCGGGGAGCTGTTTTTT.

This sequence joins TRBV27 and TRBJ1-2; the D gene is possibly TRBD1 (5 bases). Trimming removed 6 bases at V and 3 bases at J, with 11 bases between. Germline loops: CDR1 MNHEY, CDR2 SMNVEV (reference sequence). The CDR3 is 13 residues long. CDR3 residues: CASRLTGDYGYTF. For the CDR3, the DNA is TGTGCCAGCAGGTTAACAGGAGACTATGGCTACACCTTC.

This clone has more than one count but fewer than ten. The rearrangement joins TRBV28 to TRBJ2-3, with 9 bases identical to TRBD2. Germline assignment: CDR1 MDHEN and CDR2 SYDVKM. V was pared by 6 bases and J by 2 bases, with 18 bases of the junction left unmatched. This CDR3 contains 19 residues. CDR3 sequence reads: CASRPDSSGIPYSTDTQYF. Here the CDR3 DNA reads TGTGCCAGCAGACCCGACTCTAGCGGGATCCCTTACTCCACAGATACGCAGTATTTT.

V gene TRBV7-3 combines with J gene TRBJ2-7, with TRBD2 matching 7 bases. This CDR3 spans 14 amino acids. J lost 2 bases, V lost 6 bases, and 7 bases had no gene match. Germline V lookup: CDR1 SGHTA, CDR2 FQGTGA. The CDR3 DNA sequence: TGTGCCAGCAGTCCCTCGCGGGGGACCTACGAGCAGTACTTC. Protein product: CASSPSRGTYEQYF. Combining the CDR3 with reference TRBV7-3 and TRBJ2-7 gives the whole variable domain GAGVSQTPSNKVTEKGKYVELRCDPISGHTALYWYRQSLGQGPEFLIYFQGTGAADDSGLPNDRFFAVRPEGSVSTLKIQRTERGDSAVYLCASSPSRGTYEQYFGPGTRLTVT.

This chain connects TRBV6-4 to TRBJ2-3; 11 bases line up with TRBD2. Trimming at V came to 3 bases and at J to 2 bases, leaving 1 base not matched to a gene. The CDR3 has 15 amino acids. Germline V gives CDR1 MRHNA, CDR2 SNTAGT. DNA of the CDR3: TGTGCCAGCAGTGAGGGACTAGCGGTCACAGATACGCAGTATTTT. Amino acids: CASSEGLAVTDTQYF.

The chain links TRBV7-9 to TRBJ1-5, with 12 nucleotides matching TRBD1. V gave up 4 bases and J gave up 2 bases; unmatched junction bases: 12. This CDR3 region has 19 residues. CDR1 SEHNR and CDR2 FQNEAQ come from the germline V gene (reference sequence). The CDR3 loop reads CASSSAGTGGTFGNQPQHF. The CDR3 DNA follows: TGTGCCAGCAGCTCGGCCGGGACAGGGGGCACGTTTGGCAATCAGCCCCAGCATTTT.

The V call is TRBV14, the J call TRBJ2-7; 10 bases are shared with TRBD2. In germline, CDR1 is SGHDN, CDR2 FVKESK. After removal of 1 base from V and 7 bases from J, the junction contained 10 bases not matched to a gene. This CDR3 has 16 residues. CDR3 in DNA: TGTGCCAGCAGCCAAGGTCCCCTAGCGGGAGTAGGGGAGCAGTACTTC. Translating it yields CASSQGPLAGVGEQYF.

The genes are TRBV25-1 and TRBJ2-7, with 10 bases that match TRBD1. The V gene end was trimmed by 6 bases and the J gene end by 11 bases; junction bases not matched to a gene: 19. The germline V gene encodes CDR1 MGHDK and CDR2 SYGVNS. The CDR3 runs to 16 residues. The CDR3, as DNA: TGTGCCAGCAGCTCTCCTCCGGGACAGGGGACTAGTGAGGAGTACTTC. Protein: CASSSPPGQGTSEEYF.

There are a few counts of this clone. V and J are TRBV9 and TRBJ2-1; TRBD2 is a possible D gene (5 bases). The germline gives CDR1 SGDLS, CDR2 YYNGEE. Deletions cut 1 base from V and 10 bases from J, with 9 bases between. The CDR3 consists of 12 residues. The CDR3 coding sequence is TGTGCCAGCAGCGTACTAGCCCAGGAGCAGTTCTTC. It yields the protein CASSVLAQEQFF. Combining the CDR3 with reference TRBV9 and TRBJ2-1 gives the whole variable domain DSGVTQTPKHLITATGQRVTLRCSPRSGDLSVYWYQQSLDQGLQFLIQYYNGEERAKGNILERFSAQQFPDLHSELNLSSLELGDSALYFCASSVLAQEQFFGPGTRLTVL.

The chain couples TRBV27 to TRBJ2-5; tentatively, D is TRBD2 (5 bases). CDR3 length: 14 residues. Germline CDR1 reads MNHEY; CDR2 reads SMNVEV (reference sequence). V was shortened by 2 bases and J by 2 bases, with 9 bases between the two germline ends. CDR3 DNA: TGTGCCAGCAGTTTACGGGGTTCTCAAGAGACCCAGTACTTC. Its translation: CASSLRGSQETQYF.

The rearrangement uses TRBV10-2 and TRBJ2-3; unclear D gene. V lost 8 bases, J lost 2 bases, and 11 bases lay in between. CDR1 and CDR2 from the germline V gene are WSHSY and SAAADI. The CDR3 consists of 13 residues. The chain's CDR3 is CASVADTTDTQYF. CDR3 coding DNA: TGCGCCAGCGTGGCAGATACCACAGATACGCAGTATTTT.

The CDR3 DNA reads as TGTGCCAGCAGTCCCCTTGGGACAGGGATATCAGATACGCAGTATTTT. This sequence encodes CASSPLGTGISDTQYF. The gene calls are TRBV28 and TRBJ2-3, with 9 bases matching TRBD1. Trimming at V came to 5 bases and at J to 4 bases, leaving 10 bases not matched to a gene. The CDR3 runs to 16 residues. In germline, CDR1 is MDHEN, CDR2 SYDVKM.

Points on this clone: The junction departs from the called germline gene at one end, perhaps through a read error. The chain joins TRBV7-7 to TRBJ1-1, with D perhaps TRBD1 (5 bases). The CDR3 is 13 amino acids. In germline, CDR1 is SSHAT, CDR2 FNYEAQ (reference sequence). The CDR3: CASSLGENTEAFF. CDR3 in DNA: TGTGCTAGCAGCTTAGGGGAGAACACTGAAGCTTTCTTT.

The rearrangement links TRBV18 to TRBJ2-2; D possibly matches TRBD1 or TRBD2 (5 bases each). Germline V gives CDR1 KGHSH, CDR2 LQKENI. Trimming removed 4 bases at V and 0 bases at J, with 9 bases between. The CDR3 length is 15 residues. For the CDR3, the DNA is TGTGCCAGCTCACGGGGGAGCTCGAACACCGGGGAGCTGTTTTTT. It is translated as CASSRGSSNTGELFF.

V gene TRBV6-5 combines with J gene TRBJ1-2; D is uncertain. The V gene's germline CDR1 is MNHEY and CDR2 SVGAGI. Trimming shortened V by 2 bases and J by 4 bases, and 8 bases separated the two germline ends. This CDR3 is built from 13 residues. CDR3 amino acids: CASSYEGSYGYTF. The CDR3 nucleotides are TGTGCCAGCAGTTACGAGGGAAGCTATGGCTACACCTTC.

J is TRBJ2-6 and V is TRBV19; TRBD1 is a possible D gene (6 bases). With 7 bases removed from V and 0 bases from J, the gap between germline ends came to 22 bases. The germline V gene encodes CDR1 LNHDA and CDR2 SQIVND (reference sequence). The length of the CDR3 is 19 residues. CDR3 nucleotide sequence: TGTGCCAGTATCCCCCCCTCCGGGCAGGGGCACTCTGGGGCCAACGTCCTGACTTTC. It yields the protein CASIPPSGQGHSGANVLTF.

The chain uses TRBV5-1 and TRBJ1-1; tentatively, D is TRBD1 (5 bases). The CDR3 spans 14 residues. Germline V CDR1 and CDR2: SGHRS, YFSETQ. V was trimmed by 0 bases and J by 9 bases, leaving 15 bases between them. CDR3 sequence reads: CASSLAPGQVKAFF. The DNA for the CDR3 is TGCGCCAGCAGCTTGGCCCCAGGGCAGGTTAAAGCTTTCTTT.

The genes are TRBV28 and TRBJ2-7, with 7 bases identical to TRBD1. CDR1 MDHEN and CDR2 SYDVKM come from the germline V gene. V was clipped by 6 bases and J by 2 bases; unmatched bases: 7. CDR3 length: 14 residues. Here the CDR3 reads CASREGGGPYEQYF. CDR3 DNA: TGTGCCAGCAGAGAAGGGGGCGGACCCTACGAGCAGTACTTC.

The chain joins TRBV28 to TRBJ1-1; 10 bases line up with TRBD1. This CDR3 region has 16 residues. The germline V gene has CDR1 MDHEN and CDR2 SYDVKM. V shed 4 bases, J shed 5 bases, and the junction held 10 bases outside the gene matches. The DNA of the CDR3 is TGTGCCAGCAGTTCCAGCGGGGGACAGGGGCGGACTGAAGCTTTCTTT. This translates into CASSSSGGQGRTEAFF.